This TCR beta chain was recorded in a study of spatial heterogeneity in lung cancer. Overall study: More than eight raw reads, on average, carried each unique TCR and UMI combination. Whole-study results and caveats: Blood contained ubiquitous expanded tumor TCRs more at resection than at follow-up.

Specified time point: sample taken at primary tumor resection. From tumor, nontumor lung or frozen PBMC, whole RNA was taken unsorted for sequencing. More than 70 TRACERx patients with early, untreated non-small cell lung cancer donated samples. In its sample, this clonotype was seen many times. The antigen remains unidentified. V lost 4 bases to trimming and J lost 11 bases; unmatched junction nucleotides: 6. Germline V gives CDR1 LNHDA, CDR2 SQIVND (reference sequence). The CDR3 is made up of 12 amino acids. In the library, each TCR cDNA molecule bore its own unique molecular identifier. TCRdb reanalysed the 5' RACE reads using MiXCR and keeps one entry per CDR3 protein. This sample has about 23,000 distinct CDR3 sequences, with 4.7% found just once.

The rearrangement uses TRBV19 and TRBJ2-3; 7 bases are a match to TRBD2. The sequence derives from a male donor with early-stage non-small cell lung cancer. Sample: PBMCs, taken at surgery. The chain's CDR3 is CASSTSGREQYF. CDR3 coding DNA: TGTGCCAGTAGTACCTCAGGGAGGGAGCAGTATTTT.